This T cell receptor beta chain was sequenced in a study of T cells in Graves' hyperthyroidism and ophthalmopathy. Amplification yielded TCR beta CDR3 regions, with RNA transcripts as the source. The HTBI primer set was used in a first-round RT-PCR of the TCR CDR3. TCRdb itself ran the multiplex PCR reads through MiXCR, one entry per CDR3 protein. The data contain hundreds of thousands of distinct CDR3 sequences, roughly 15% of them singletons. Germline V gene sequence: CDR1 SGHRS, CDR2 YFSETQ. The V gene lost 9 bases and the J gene lost 3 bases, with 19 bases spanning the gap. CDR3 length: 14 residues.

The chain links TRBV5-1 to TRBJ2-7, with D possibly being TRBD1 (5 bases). The specimen sequenced was blood. This TCR derives from a young man with Graves' ophthalmopathy. The CDR3, as DNA: TGCGCCACCGAGACAGCATATTACCACTACGAGCAGTACTTC. Protein product: CATETAYYHYEQYF.